Below are 31 T cell receptor beta chains sequenced from a single sample in a study of blood T cell repertoires in COVID-19. Only in-frame clones appear in the TCRdb table, and some are missing; sequencing was by immunoSEQ multiplex PCR. The profile shows under 250,000 clones, around 79% of them singletons. The material sequenced was peripheral blood. The receptors were gathered from a woman aged 40 to 55 with COVID-19, enrolled during active disease.

CDR3 sequence (DNA): TGTGCCAGCACAACAGACTCCTACGAGCAGTACTTC. Translated, it gives CASTTDSYEQYF. This rearrangement joins TRBV2 to TRBJ2-7; the D is unclear. The CDR3 is 12 residues long. Germline CDR1 and CDR2: SNHLY and FYNNEI. V was cut by 7 bases and J by 0 bases, with 7 bases left in between.

The chain recombines TRBV14 with TRBJ1-6, with D perhaps TRBD1 (6 bases). V shed 3 bases and J shed 10 bases, with 28 bases lying between them. The length of the CDR3 is 19 residues. Germline V gene lookup returns CDR1 SGHDN and CDR2 FVKESK. The CDR3 coding sequence is TGTGCCAGCAGCCACACCTACGCGGTTGGCGCAGGGGTGAGGTCACCCCTCCACTTT. As protein: CASSHTYAVGAGVRSPLHF.

This chain uses TRBV12-3 or TRBV12-4 with TRBJ2-1, with D possibly matching TRBD2 (6 bases). Trimming pared 1 base from V and 7 bases from J, leaving 8 bases between. The CDR3 length is 13 residues. CDR3 residues: CASSLGLVNEQFF. The CDR3, as DNA: TGTGCCAGCAGTTTAGGACTAGTAAATGAGCAGTTCTTC.

This chain connects TRBV24-1 to TRBJ2-2; unclear D gene. CDR3 length: 13 amino acids. The germline V gene encodes CDR1 KGHDR and CDR2 SFDVKD. Trimming removed 0 bases from V and 9 bases from J, with 7 bases in between. This CDR3 reads CATSDLTNRELFF. CDR3 nucleotide sequence: TGTGCCACCAGTGATTTGACTAACAGGGAGCTGTTTTTT.

The chain recombines TRBV3-1 (or the pseudogene TRBV3-2) with TRBJ1-6, with D perhaps TRBD1 (6 bases). Looked up from germline, CDR1 is LGHDT and CDR2 is YNNKEL (reference sequence). V lost 3 bases to trimming and J lost 7 bases, with 10 bases between them. This CDR3 is built from 14 residues. CDR3 sequence: CASSQGAANSPLHF. Written as DNA, the CDR3 is TGTGCCAGCAGCCAGGGGGCGGCAAATTCACCCCTCCACTTT.

This clone has just a few counts. The sample carries other DNA sequences with the same CDR3. The chain employs TRBV9 and TRBJ2-3; a weak D match, TRBD1 (5 bases). The CDR3 contains 11 residues. Germline V lookup: CDR1 SGDLS, CDR2 YYNGEE. V lost 4 bases, J lost 5 bases, and 5 bases lay in between. CDR3 region: CASSRGDTQYF. CDR3 in DNA: TGTGCCAGCAGCAGGGGAGATACGCAGTATTTT.

The rearrangement joins TRBV5-1 to TRBJ2-2; 11 nucleotides line up with TRBD2. The CDR3 spans 15 residues. The germline V gene encodes CDR1 SGHRS and CDR2 YFSETQ. The trim removed 7 bases at V and 4 bases at J, leaving 6 bases unmatched. The CDR3 region has the DNA TGCGCCAGCCATATAGCGGGAGGGCCCACCGGGGAGCTGTTTTTT. Residues: CASHIAGGPTGELFF.

This chain links TRBV7-2 with TRBJ2-7, with TRBD2 matching 7 bases. Per the germline V gene, CDR1 is SGHTA and CDR2 is FQGNSA. The V and J ends lost 1 base and 6 bases, in that order; junction bases with no gene match: 3. This CDR3 has 13 amino acids. The CDR3 spells CASSLGAGVEQYF. CDR3 nucleotide sequence: TGTGCCAGCAGCTTAGGGGCGGGGGTCGAGCAGTACTTC.

This chain uses TRBV7-2 with TRBJ2-3; D is possibly TRBD2 (6 bases). The germline gives CDR1 SGHTA, CDR2 FQGNSA. With 8 bases removed from V and 6 bases from J, the gap between germline ends came to 15 bases. This CDR3 has 13 amino acids. The DNA for the CDR3 is TGTGCCAGCGGGGGGAGTATGTTGGATACGCAGTATTTT. Amino acid sequence: CASGGSMLDTQYF.

The chain is built from TRBV25-1 and TRBJ1-1, with D possibly TRBD1 on 6 matching bases. Germline lookup yields CDR1 MGHDK and CDR2 SYGVNS. Trimming removed 6 bases at V and 4 bases at J, with 9 bases between. This CDR3 comprises 12 residues. The CDR3 loop is CASSSGVTEAFF. CDR3 coding DNA: TGTGCCAGCAGCTCAGGGGTCACTGAAGCTTTCTTT.

The chain's CDR3 is CASRSGNTIYF. CDR3 DNA: TGTGCCAGCCGGTCTGGAAACACCATATATTTT. J is TRBJ1-3 and V is TRBV12-3 or TRBV12-4; D is unresolved. Trimming shortened V by 8 bases and J by 1 base, and 3 bases separated the two germline ends. The CDR3 contains 11 residues.

The CDR3 is CASSLFRATGGARPLDNEQFF. CDR3 nucleotides: TGTGCCAGCAGCTTATTCCGAGCGACAGGGGGGGCCCGCCCTCTTGACAATGAGCAGTTCTTC. The chain combines TRBV13 with TRBJ2-1; 9 nucleotides align to TRBD1. Germline values: CDR1 PRHDT, CDR2 FYEKMQ (reference sequence). The CDR3 totals 21 residues. The ends lost 2 bases at V and 5 bases at J; junction bases unmatched: 22.

The J gene is TRBJ1-1, the V gene TRBV10-1; D is undetermined. From germline, CDR1 is WNHNN and CDR2 SYGVQD (reference sequence). The CDR3 is 18 residues long. V lost 0 bases, J lost 2 bases, and 19 bases lay in between. The CDR3 sequence: CASSESNFPSDFNTEAFF. The CDR3 DNA sequence: TGCGCCAGCAGTGAGTCGAATTTTCCAAGTGACTTCAACACTGAAGCTTTCTTT.

The chain couples TRBV27 to TRBJ2-7; D might be TRBD2 (6 bases). The V end was cut by 5 bases, the J end by 6 bases, with 11 bases between. CDR1 MNHEY and CDR2 SMNVEV come from the germline V gene (reference sequence). CDR3 length equals 12 residues. The chain's CDR3 is CASSRWGGEQYF. The DNA of the CDR3 is TGTGCCAGCAGTCGCTGGGGAGGCGAGCAGTACTTC.

This rearrangement joins TRBV23-1 to TRBJ2-3, with 7 bases matching TRBD1. TRBV23-1 is noted as an ORF with a role that remains uncertain. With 2 bases clipped from V and 0 bases from J, the junction kept 14 bases outside the gene matches. This CDR3 has 19 amino acids. The chain's CDR3 is CASSQKPVDRDTSTDTQYF. In nucleotides, the CDR3 is TGCGCCAGCAGTCAAAAGCCGGTCGACAGGGATACTAGCACAGATACGCAGTATTTT.

The rearrangement uses TRBV2 and TRBJ1-1; TRBD1 might be the D (6 bases). Deletions cut 7 bases from V and 1 base from J, with 13 bases between. The CDR3 spans 14 residues. Germline V gene sequence: CDR1 SNHLY, CDR2 FYNNEI. The CDR3 DNA follows: TGTGCCAGCACGAGAAACAGGGCGAACACTGAAGCTTTCTTT. This sequence encodes CASTRNRANTEAFF.

The chain recombines TRBV5-1 with TRBJ1-1; 9 bases are shared with TRBD1. CDR1 and CDR2 (germline): SGHRS, YFSETQ. CDR3 length: 15 amino acids. J lost 6 bases, V lost 0 bases, and 6 bases had no gene match. The CDR3 DNA sequence: TGCGCCAGCAGCTTGGACGGACAGGGGTTCGCTGAAGCTTTCTTT. Its translation: CASSLDGQGFAEAFF.

This clone was observed at least ten times. The chain couples TRBV11-2 to TRBJ1-2; TRBD1 might be the D (5 bases). Germline V gene lookup returns CDR1 SGHAT and CDR2 FQNNGV. With 5 bases removed from V and 5 bases from J, the gap between germline ends came to 6 bases. The CDR3 spans 11 residues. As DNA, the CDR3 is TGTGCCAGCAGCGACAGTTATGGCTACACCTTC. Amino acid sequence: CASSDSYGYTF.

This clone was detected only once. This CDR3 reads CASSPGGRRNNEQFF. The CDR3 DNA sequence: TGTGCCAGCTCACCGGGCGGGAGGAGGAACAATGAGCAGTTCTTC. V gene TRBV18 combines with J gene TRBJ2-1, with 8 bases lining up with TRBD2. J gave up 5 bases and V 3 bases, and 6 bases lay outside the gene matches. The CDR3 is made up of 15 amino acids. Germline assignment: CDR1 KGHSH and CDR2 LQKENI. Full variable domain (remainder filled in from reference TRBV18 and TRBJ2-1): NAGVMQNPRHLVRRRGQEARLRCSPMKGHSHVYWYRQLPEEGLKFMVYLQKENIIDESGMPKERFSAEFPKEGPSILRIQQVVRGDSAAYFCASSPGGRRNNEQFFGPGTRLTVL.

The chain links TRBV11-2 to TRBJ1-3; the D gene is possibly TRBD1 (6 bases). The V end lost 0 bases, the J end lost 0 bases, and 6 bases lay between the germline ends. The CDR3 runs 15 residues. CDR1 is SGHAT and CDR2 is FQNNGV in the germline V gene. CDR3 DNA: TGTGCCAGCAGCTTAGAGGGACACTCTGGAAACACCATATATTTT. It specifies CASSLEGHSGNTIYF.

The chain is built from TRBV12-3 or TRBV12-4 and TRBJ2-7; 8 bases fit TRBD1. This CDR3 has 13 amino acids. With 7 bases clipped from V and 7 bases from J, the junction kept 9 bases outside the gene matches. CDR3 protein: CASTLRTGWEQYF. Written as DNA, the CDR3 is TGTGCCAGCACATTAAGGACAGGGTGGGAGCAGTACTTC.

The chain recombines TRBV4-1 with TRBJ2-2; D unresolved. Germline-derived CDR1 and CDR2 are MGHRA and YSYEKL. Trimming stripped 4 bases from V and 0 bases from J, with 9 bases between. The CDR3 is 15 residues long. The CDR3 loop is CASSLSGANTGELFF. The CDR3, as DNA: TGCGCCAGCAGCCTTAGTGGTGCGAACACCGGGGAGCTGTTTTTT.

This chain joins TRBV29-1 and TRBJ2-2, with TRBD1 matching over 8 bases. CDR1 SQVTM and CDR2 ANQGSEA come from the germline V gene. J lost 1 base, V lost 5 bases, and 3 bases had no gene match. The CDR3 totals 14 residues. The CDR3, as DNA: TGCAGCGTTCAGGGGGCGGGGAACACCGGGGAGCTGTTTTTT. It yields the protein CSVQGAGNTGELFF.

The V call is TRBV30, the J call TRBJ2-1; D gene uncertain. The V end was cut by 4 bases, the J end by 0 bases, with 7 bases between. Germline CDR1 GTSNPN, CDR2 SVGIG (reference sequence). CDR3 length: 13 residues. The CDR3 region has the DNA TGTGCCTGGATGGTTAGCTCCTACAATGAGCAGTTCTTC. Translation gives CAWMVSSYNEQFF. Looking up the rest from reference TRBV30 and TRBJ2-1 gives the full variable domain: SQTIHQWPATLVQPVGSPLSLECTVEGTSNPNLYWYRQAAGRGLQLLFYSVGIGQISSEVPQNLSASRPQDRQFILSSKKLLLSDSGFYLCAWMVSSYNEQFFGPGTRLTVL.

The chain carries TRBV7-2 and TRBJ1-2; D possibly corresponds to TRBD1 (5 bases). V was pared by 2 bases and J by 1 base, with 8 bases between. There are 14 residues in the CDR3. Germline lookup yields CDR1 SGHTA and CDR2 FQGNSA. In DNA, the CDR3 is TGTGCCAGCAGCTTAAGCGGGGGTAACTATGGCTACACCTTC. Translating gives CASSLSGGNYGYTF.

This chain uses TRBV2 with TRBJ1-2, with D perhaps matching TRBD1 (5 bases). Germline CDR1 SNHLY, CDR2 FYNNEI. Trimming pared 9 bases from V and 2 bases from J, leaving 13 bases between. The CDR3 extends over 13 amino acids. Here the CDR3 reads CARPQGSNYGYTF. The DNA of the CDR3 is TGTGCCAGACCGCAGGGATCGAACTATGGCTACACCTTC.

V usage is TRBV25-1 and J usage is TRBJ2-3, with no clear D. The CDR3 runs 14 residues. V dropped 6 bases and J dropped 0 bases, with 10 bases sitting between them. Per the germline V gene, CDR1 is MGHDK and CDR2 is SYGVNS. In DNA, the CDR3 is TGTGCCAGCAGCGTAACTTCGAGCACAGATACGCAGTATTTT. Encoded protein: CASSVTSSTDTQYF. Supplemented by reference TRBV25-1 and TRBJ2-3, the full variable domain reads EADIYQTPRYLVIGTGKKITLECSQTMGHDKMYWYQQDPGMELHLIHYSYGVNSTEKGDLSSESTVSRIRTEHFPLTLESARPSHTSQYLCASSVTSSTDTQYFGPGTRLTVL.

This chain uses TRBV5-1 with TRBJ2-3; a possible D gene is TRBD1 (6 bases). The germline CDR1 and CDR2 sequences are SGHRS and YFSETQ. Trimming took 2 bases from V and 3 from J, leaving 13 bases between them. CDR3 length: 15 amino acids. CDR3 loop: CASSLGGGGTDTQYF. Written as DNA, the CDR3 is TGCGCCAGCAGCTTAGGGGGTGGTGGGACAGATACGCAGTATTTT.

The V gene is TRBV10-3, the J gene TRBJ1-2, with D possibly being TRBD1 (5 bases). The CDR3 consists of 17 residues. Germline V lookup: CDR1 ENHRY, CDR2 SYGVKD. V lost 3 bases and J 0 bases, leaving 17 bases between the germline ends. CDR3 DNA sequence: TGTGCCATCAGTGATCCCGACAGAATAATAGCTAACTATGGCTACACCTTC. This translates into CAISDPDRIIANYGYTF.

The chain links TRBV3-1 (or the pseudogene TRBV3-2) to TRBJ2-7; D gene uncertain. V lost 1 base, J lost 2 bases, and 9 bases lay in between. The CDR3 totals 14 residues. Germline lookup yields CDR1 LGHDT and CDR2 YNNKEL (reference sequence). Written as DNA, the CDR3 is TGTGCCAGCAGCCAAGGAAGCAAACCCTACGAGCAGTACTTC. Encoded protein: CASSQGSKPYEQYF.

The chain joins TRBV7-8 to TRBJ1-4; D may be TRBD1 (6 bases). The CDR3 runs to 15 residues. Germline V lookup: CDR1 SGHVS, CDR2 FQNEAQ. Deletions cut 5 bases from V and 5 bases from J, with 15 bases between. The CDR3 loop is CASSLWGGQNEKLFF. CDR3 sequence (DNA): TGTGCCAGCAGCCTTTGGGGGGGGCAGAATGAAAAACTGTTTTTT.